This T cell receptor (beta chain) originates from a study of identical twins (dated by TCRdb to 2015 to 2016). The study in broad terms: TCR alpha and beta repertoires from monozygotic twins, unrelated adults of various ages and cord blood were deep-sequenced to test whether fetal clonotypes persist. Replicate twin experiments were performed at different times using different library preparation protocols to rule out contamination. General findings and caveats noted by the study authors: Out-of-frame TCR alpha sharing in monozygotic twins was systematically underestimated by recombination models, whereas sharing between unrelated individuals was in agreement with the recombination models. Abundant cord blood beta clonotypes had fewer insertions, young adult naive repertoires showed a similar but weaker trend, and memory repertoires showed no such trend. Conclusions relied on cross-sectional statistical analysis, since the same donors could not be followed over many years. Invariant T cells such as MAIT and iNKT could partly confound zero-insertion analyses, although diverse VJ usage argued against such confounding for most clonotypes. A weaker excess of twin sharing was found in beta out-of-frame sequences because the signal-to-noise ratio was lowered by fewer shared sequences. Compared with coincidental sharing between unrelated individuals, out-of-frame TCR alpha sequences shared between twins showed an excess of sequences with low generation probability.

Every donor was a healthy Caucasian. Miltenyi CD45RO+ enrichment and human naive T-cell isolation kits were used to isolate memory (CD45RO+) and naive T cells from PBMC. To prepare the library, 5' RACE was applied. Sequencing took place on an Illumina HiSeq 2000. A universal primer binding site was introduced by template switching, and a unique molecular identifier was present in the final cDNA, enabling accurate counting of TCR cDNA molecules. First-strand cDNA for TCR alpha and beta chains was synthesized from specific primers in the conserved constant-segment region. To control for contamination, every cDNA library carried two barcodes: a SMART-Mk sample barcode plus Illumina barcodes. TruSeq adapter sequences, together with Illumina sample barcodes, were added in two successive PCR steps. TCR alpha and beta cDNA libraries were sequenced on the Illumina HiSeq platform with custom primers. Turning to the authors' computational methods: MiGEC processed the raw reads to extract unique molecular identifiers, while MiXCR was used to determine the CDR3 positions. Recombination models were inferred per individual with the repgenHMM and IGoR tools using an EM algorithm. Shared clonotypes were analyzed with the tcR package in R, and sharing was normalized by the product of cloneset sizes. Out-of-frame nonproductive sequences were analyzed to study raw recombination free of thymic and clonal selection effects. TCRdb redid the processing of the public reads, applying fastp at Q25 and MiXCR, and retained in-frame beta chains. Merged by CDR3 protein, the rows form single entries marked with the most common genes and DNA. V and J calls and clone size were set by TCRdb, not the authors. In this sample the table shows about 150,000 distinct CDR3 sequences, around 3.5% of which occur a single time. Jointly, the top ten make up 8.1% of the sample.

This clonotype occurred many times. Its cognate antigen has yet to be identified. Base qualities are not at hand, and no much larger clone is one base apart. This clonotype was sampled from a man aged 18-30 years in good health. The sample taken for sequencing was memory T cells sorted from blood. The label giving this sample's cell subset or site can be read as: CD45RO+ enriched T cells.

The CDR3 corresponds to CASSPDPSGRTQYF. The sequence in DNA is TGTGCCAGCAGCCCAGACCCTAGCGGCAGAACGCAGTATTTT. This chain is built from TRBV7-2 and TRBJ2-3; 7 middle bases align to TRBD2. V ends up 5 bases short and J 9 bases short, with an unmatched junction base count of 11. From its cysteine to its phenylalanine, the CDR3 spans 14 amino acids. CDR3 DNA only is kept here, 42 bases in frame from base 1. CDR1 SGHTA and CDR2 FQGNSA are derived from the germline V gene.